The present T cell receptor (beta chain) was sequenced within a study of blood T cell repertoires in COVID-19. CDR3 length: 15 residues. Losses at the gene ends were 8 bases for V and 6 bases for J; bases not matched to a gene: 13. Germline loops: CDR1 LNHDA, CDR2 SQIVND (reference sequence). Methods used by the authors: How many nucleated cells were present was estimated from reference gene primer amplification. The table came from immunoSEQ multiplex PCR; TCRdb's copy has only in-frame clones and leaves some out. V, J and clone size reflect that table, while D and trimming were determined from the DNA. The profile covers some 83,000 clones, with approximately 86% appearing a single time and roughly 8% taken by the ten largest.

Input material: peripheral blood. The receptor was isolated from an elderly man with active or convalescent COVID-19. This chain joins TRBV19 and TRBJ2-1; the match to TRBD1 covers 7 bases. CDR3 coding DNA: TGTGCCAGTGCTAGATCGACAGGGTTGGCCAATGAGCAGTTCTTC. It is translated as CASARSTGLANEQFF.